This is a list of T cell receptor beta chains from one sample in a study of blood T cell repertoires in COVID-19. Data came from immunoSEQ multiplex PCR; TCRdb stores just in-frame clones and leaves some out. Of 250,000 or so clones listed, 88% are singletons. Sequenced sample: PBMCs or T cells enriched from blood (not recorded which). Receptors originate from a woman aged 40 to 55 who had been exposed to COVID-19. Both conserved end residues are part of each CDR3. A D gene is named only where the DNA matches it firmly. Expanded clones get a size class; other rows say once, few or many, or leave the size out.

j_gene: TRBJ2-3
v_gene: TRBV29-1
d_gene: TRBD1
abundance: NA
CDR3aa: CSAYDRGYTDTQYF
CDR3nt: TGCAGCGCCTACGACAGGGGATACACAGATACGCAGTATTTT

j_gene: TRBJ1-2
v_gene: TRBV15
d_gene: TRBD1
abundance: NA
CDR3aa: CATSRDRGEGYTF
CDR3nt: TGTGCCACCAGCCGCGACAGGGGAGAGGGCTACACCTTC

j_gene: TRBJ1-1
v_gene: TRBV27
d_gene: TRBD1
abundance: NA
CDR3aa: CASSYYTGANTEAFF
CDR3nt: TGTGCCAGCAGTTATTACACAGGGGCTAACACTGAAGCTTTCTTT

j_gene: TRBJ1-4
v_gene: TRBV28
d_gene: TRBD1
abundance: NA
CDR3aa: CASKQGDEKLFF
CDR3nt: TGTGCCAGCAAGCAGGGGGATGAAAAACTGTTTTTT

j_gene: TRBJ1-1
v_gene: TRBV7-2
d_gene: NA
abundance: NA
CDR3aa: CASSPEYYRQYTEAFF
CDR3nt: TGTGCCAGCAGCCCGGAATATTACAGGCAATACACTGAAGCTTTCTTT

j_gene: TRBJ1-6
v_gene: TRBV5-4
d_gene: NA
abundance: NA
CDR3aa: CASSRDMNNSPLHF
CDR3nt: TGTGCCAGCAGCCGAGACATGAATAATTCACCCCTCCACTTT

j_gene: TRBJ1-2
v_gene: TRBV2
d_gene: TRBD1
abundance: NA
CDR3aa: CANRLRGRGGYTF
CDR3nt: TGTGCCAACCGACTCAGGGGGCGCGGGGGCTACACCTTC

j_gene: TRBJ2-1
v_gene: TRBV28
d_gene: TRBD1
abundance: once
CDR3aa: CASTIAGTGYNEQFF
CDR3nt: TGTGCCAGCACGATCGCCGGGACAGGGTACAATGAGCAGTTCTTC

j_gene: TRBJ2-1
v_gene: TRBV10-3
d_gene: TRBD1
abundance: few
CDR3aa: CAISETGGQFF
CDR3nt: TGTGCCATCAGTGAAACAGGGGGGCAGTTCTTC

j_gene: TRBJ2-2
v_gene: TRBV5-1
d_gene: TRBD1
abundance: NA
CDR3aa: CASSKQGSANTGELFF
CDR3nt: TGTGCCAGCAGCAAACAGGGGAGTGCTAACACCGGGGAGCTGTTTTTT

j_gene: TRBJ2-4
v_gene: TRBV11-2
d_gene: NA
abundance: few
CDR3aa: CASRRSGSGNIQYF
CDR3nt: TGTGCCAGCAGGCGGTCAGGGTCAGGGAACATTCAGTACTTC

j_gene: TRBJ2-7
v_gene: TRBV4-1
d_gene: TRBD1
abundance: NA
CDR3aa: CASSQRDAGTGVSYEQYF
CDR3nt: TGCGCCAGCAGCCAAAGAGACGCCGGGACAGGGGTCTCCTACGAGCAGTACTTC

j_gene: TRBJ2-3
v_gene: TRBV6-2/TRBV6-3
d_gene: NA
abundance: NA
CDR3aa: CASSYWSGGNTQYF
CDR3nt: TGTGCCAGCAGTTATTGGAGTGGTGGTAATACGCAGTATTTT

j_gene: TRBJ1-1
v_gene: TRBV18
d_gene: NA
abundance: NA
CDR3aa: CASSPSSFPGEAFF
CDR3nt: TGTGCCAGCTCACCCTCCTCGTTTCCAGGCGAAGCTTTCTTT

j_gene: TRBJ1-1
v_gene: TRBV11-2
d_gene: NA
abundance: NA
CDR3aa: CASSLVFRGTEAFF
CDR3nt: TGTGCCAGCAGCTTAGTCTTTCGGGGAACTGAAGCTTTCTTT

j_gene: TRBJ1-2
v_gene: TRBV7-9
d_gene: NA
abundance: NA
CDR3aa: CASSLAGGPNYGYTF
CDR3nt: TGTGCCAGCAGCTTAGCTGGCGGTCCTAACTATGGCTACACCTTC

j_gene: TRBJ1-5
v_gene: TRBV19
d_gene: TRBD1
abundance: NA
CDR3aa: CASSIRRQGTVGTAYSNQPQHF
CDR3nt: TGTGCCAGTAGTATCAGGCGACAGGGAACCGTGGGGACAGCGTATAGCAATCAGCCCCAGCATTTT

j_gene: TRBJ1-2
v_gene: TRBV28
d_gene: NA
abundance: once
CDR3aa: CASSPHILTASDGYTF
CDR3nt: TGTGCCAGCAGTCCTCACATCCTGACAGCTTCCGATGGCTACACCTTC

j_gene: TRBJ1-1
v_gene: TRBV30
d_gene: TRBD1
abundance: NA
CDR3aa: CAWRSQGWTEAFF
CDR3nt: TGTGCCTGGAGGTCACAGGGGTGGACTGAAGCTTTCTTT

j_gene: TRBJ2-2
v_gene: TRBV28
d_gene: TRBD2
abundance: NA
CDR3aa: CASSLSGGNTGELFF
CDR3nt: TGTGCCAGCAGTTTATCGGGGGGGAACACCGGGGAGCTGTTTTTT

j_gene: TRBJ2-1
v_gene: TRBV11-3
d_gene: NA
abundance: NA
CDR3aa: CASSLLGGGGSYNEQFF
CDR3nt: TGTGCCAGCAGCTTATTAGGGGGGGGAGGCTCCTACAATGAGCAGTTCTTC

j_gene: TRBJ1-4
v_gene: TRBV5-1
d_gene: NA
abundance: NA
CDR3aa: CASSFSSGVGEKLFF
CDR3nt: TGCGCCAGCAGCTTCAGTTCGGGGGTAGGAGAAAAACTGTTTTTT

j_gene: TRBJ2-2
v_gene: TRBV4-1
d_gene: NA
abundance: NA
CDR3aa: CASSLPRSKNTGELFF
CDR3nt: TGCGCCAGCAGCCTCCCCCGGAGCAAAAACACCGGGGAGCTGTTTTTT

j_gene: TRBJ2-7
v_gene: TRBV28
d_gene: TRBD2
abundance: NA
CDR3aa: CASRLAGGREQYF
CDR3nt: TGTGCCAGCAGACTAGCGGGGGGGCGTGAGCAGTACTTC

j_gene: TRBJ1-2
v_gene: TRBV7-9
d_gene: TRBD1
abundance: NA
CDR3aa: CASGDSSNYGYTF
CDR3nt: TGTGCCAGCGGGGACAGCTCTAACTATGGCTACACCTTC

j_gene: TRBJ1-5
v_gene: TRBV28
d_gene: NA
abundance: few
CDR3aa: CASTITGVWSNQPQHF
CDR3nt: TGTGCCAGCACGATAACGGGGGTTTGGAGCAATCAGCCCCAGCATTTT

j_gene: TRBJ1-6
v_gene: TRBV6-2/TRBV6-3
d_gene: TRBD1
abundance: many
CDR3aa: CASSASRDRVLRSSPLHF
CDR3nt: TGTGCCAGCAGTGCGAGCCGGGACAGAGTTCTTAGGAGTTCACCCCTCCACTTT